Listed below are T cell receptor beta chains from one sample, sequenced in a study of human T cells and chemical hapten exposure. TCRdb fed the RACE reads into MiXCR, producing one record per CDR3 protein. The table records about 130,000 distinct CDR3 sequences, approximately 9.5% of them present only once. Material: whole blood. The origin of the receptors is a male donor in good health. Some clones in this sample may be carry-over from other donors' samples. Both conserved end residues are part of each CDR3. The D gene is left open where the match is weak. Rows give clone size only sometimes, using once, few, many, or a class for an expanded clone.

many	16	-	TRBV23-1	TRBJ2-7	CASSQFPCGRAYEQYF	TGCGCCAGCAGTCAATTCCCATGCGGTCGGGCCTACGAGCAGTACTTC
-	14	TRBD1	TRBV30	TRBJ1-4	CAWSVPGGDEKLFF	TGTGCCTGGAGTGTACCAGGGGGCGACGAAAAACTGTTTTTT
-	16	TRBD2	TRBV9	TRBJ2-7	CASTPGGTSGSYEQYF	TGTGCCAGCACCCCCGGGGGGACTAGCGGTTCCTACGAGCAGTACTTC
many	14	-	TRBV6-2/TRBV6-3	TRBJ1-1	CASSYSDMNTEAFF	TGTGCCAGCAGTTACTCAGACATGAACACTGAAGCTTTCTTT
few	13	-	TRBV29-1	TRBJ2-7	CSVAAAGSYEQYF	TGCAGCGTTGCGGCAGCCGGTTCCTACGAGCAGTACTTC
many	15	-	TRBV29-1	TRBJ2-2	CSVDRGRANTGELFF	TGCAGCGTTGACCGGGGCAGAGCGAACACCGGGGAGCTGTTTTTT
-	14	TRBD2	TRBV29-1	TRBJ2-5	CSVGLAGGQETQYF	TGCAGCGTAGGACTAGCGGGAGGGCAAGAGACCCAGTACTTC
few	15	TRBD2	TRBV20-1	TRBJ2-2	CSAIASGGVAGELFF	TGCAGTGCTATAGCCAGCGGGGGGGTAGCCGGGGAGCTGTTTTTT
many	14	-	TRBV5-1	TRBJ2-7	CASNIDGPHNVQYF	TGCGCCAGCAACATCGATGGACCCCACAATGTGCAGTACTTC
many	15	TRBD1	TRBV6-1	TRBJ1-1	CASIWTGGLITEAFF	TGTGCCAGCATTTGGACAGGGGGGCTGATAACTGAAGCTTTCTTT
few	18	-	TRBV25-1	TRBJ2-7	CASSDPSGEGPPRYEQYF	TGTGCCAGCAGTGACCCCAGCGGTGAGGGGCCCCCTCGGTACGAGCAGTACTTC
-	14	TRBD1	TRBV7-9	TRBJ1-1	CSSSLQGGLSEAFF	TGTTCCAGCAGCTTACAGGGGGGGCTGTCTGAAGCTTTCTTT
-	17	-	TRBV29-1	TRBJ2-6	CSVVGRPDGSGANVLTF	TGCAGCGTTGTCGGCAGGCCGGACGGTTCTGGGGCCAACGTCCTGACTTTC
many	15	TRBD1	TRBV20-1	TRBJ1-1	CSARDRGRGDTEAFF	TGCAGTGCTCGGGACAGGGGGCGAGGGGACACTGAAGCTTTCTTT
-	14	TRBD1	TRBV2	TRBJ1-2	CASTQTGGGYGYTF	TGTGCCAGCACACAGACAGGGGGCGGCTATGGCTACACCTTC
few	15	TRBD1	TRBV19	TRBJ2-7	CASSSRDRPPYEQYF	TGTGCCAGTAGTAGCCGGGACAGGCCACCCTACGAGCAGTACTTC
-	12	-	TRBV29-1	TRBJ2-1	CSVAMGYNEQFF	TGCAGCGTCGCAATGGGGTACAATGAGCAGTTCTTC
few	13	-	TRBV5-1	TRBJ1-6	CASSGRDNSPLHF	TGCGCCAGCAGCGGAAGGGACAATTCACCCCTCCACTTT
many	16	TRBD1	TRBV5-5	TRBJ1-4	CASSLEEGEGARKLFF	TGTGCCAGCAGCTTGGAGGAAGGTGAGGGGGCGCGAAAACTGTTTTTT
few	15	-	TRBV12-3/TRBV12-4	TRBJ2-5	CASSSFGGLEETQYF	TGTGCCAGCAGTTCCTTCGGGGGGCTTGAAGAGACCCAGTACTTC
-	12	-	TRBV2	TRBJ1-1	CASSGGYTEAFF	TGTGCCAGCAGTGGGGGATACACTGAAGCTTTCTTT
many	14	-	TRBV5-1	TRBJ2-2	CASSNRQNTGELFF	TGCGCCAGCAGCAACAGACAGAACACCGGGGAGCTGTTTTTT
-	11	-	TRBV7-9	TRBJ1-6	CASSLGSPLHF	TGTGCCAGCAGCTTAGGCTCACCCCTCCACTTT
-	14	-	TRBV10-3	TRBJ2-3	CAISSTGRSDTQYF	TGTGCCATCAGTTCGACAGGGAGGTCGGATACGCAGTATTTT
few	13	-	TRBV20-1	TRBJ2-7	CSARRDGLYEQYF	TGCAGTGCTAGAAGGGACGGGCTCTACGAGCAGTACTTC
-	15	TRBD1	TRBV5-4	TRBJ2-7	CASSLDWDRDYEQYF	TGTGCCAGCAGCTTGGATTGGGACAGGGACTACGAGCAGTACTTC
few	18	-	TRBV7-2	TRBJ1-1	CASSLVPIGGVMNTEAFF	TGTGCCAGCAGCTTAGTCCCCATCGGGGGCGTCATGAACACTGAAGCTTTCTTT
-	12	-	TRBV20-1	TRBJ1-5	CSAVQNNQPQDF	TGCAGTGCGGTTCAGAATAATCAGCCCCAGGATTTT
few	17	-	TRBV3-1	TRBJ2-2	CASSQEKLGGNTGELFF	TGTGCCAGCAGCCAAGAAAAACTAGGAGGGAACACCGGGGAGCTGTTTTTT
many	14	-	TRBV11-2	TRBJ2-3	CASSLTGGTDTQYF	TGTGCCAGCAGCTTAACTGGCGGCACAGATACGCAGTATTTT
few	14	-	TRBV7-7	TRBJ2-5	CASSFSRSQETQYF	TGTGCCAGCAGCTTCAGCAGGTCCCAAGAGACCCAGTACTTC
many	13	TRBD1	TRBV18	TRBJ2-5	CASSRDRQETQYF	TGTGCCAGCTCACGGGACAGGCAAGAGACCCAGTACTTC
-	17	-	TRBV6-6	TRBJ1-5	CASSYSGQRSLPQPQHF	TGTGCCAGCAGTTACTCGGGGCAGAGGAGTCTACCTCAGCCCCAGCATTTT
-	19	TRBD2	TRBV6-6	TRBJ2-1	CASSSRLAGAGEGYNEQFF	TGTGCCAGCAGTTCAAGACTAGCGGGAGCTGGAGAAGGTTACAATGAGCAGTTCTTC
few	12	TRBD2	TRBV5-1	TRBJ2-1	CASSTGLEEQFF	TGCGCCAGCAGCACGGGACTAGAAGAGCAGTTCTTC
many	15	-	TRBV15	TRBJ1-1	CATSTRTVTNAEAFF	TGTGCCACCAGCACCCGGACAGTGACGAACGCTGAAGCTTTCTTT
-	14	TRBD1	TRBV6-5	TRBJ2-7	CASSYSTGVYEQYF	TGTGCCAGCAGTTACTCGACAGGGGTATACGAGCAGTACTTC
-	14	-	TRBV7-2	TRBJ2-7	CASSTDPSSYEQYF	TGTGCCAGCAGCACCGACCCGAGCTCCTACGAGCAGTACTTC
few	15	TRBD1	TRBV6-5	TRBJ2-7	CASSNLDRSSYEQYF	TGTGCCAGCAGTAATTTGGACAGGAGCTCCTACGAGCAGTACTTC
many	13	-	TRBV12-3/TRBV12-4	TRBJ2-1	CASIRGAYNEQFF	TGTGCCAGCATCAGGGGGGCGTACAATGAGCAGTTCTTC
many	16	TRBD1	TRBV19	TRBJ2-2	CASRETGGINTGELFF	TGTGCCTCTAGGGAGACAGGGGGCATTAACACCGGGGAGCTGTTTTTT
-	16	-	TRBV12-5	TRBJ2-2	CASGLVPGVNTGELFF	TGTGCTAGTGGTTTGGTACCCGGGGTCAACACCGGGGAGCTGTTTTTT